This T cell receptor beta chain appears in the sequencing data of a study of immune cell composition in non-small cell lung cancer. Study-level results: Adenocarcinomas with higher top tumour-associated clone frequency had more reactive TILs. Roughly 80% of squamous and 30% to 40% of adenocarcinoma cases had tumour-associated clones >0.5%. Lung squamous cell carcinoma tumours had significantly higher top 10 clone scores and productive clonality than lung adenocarcinoma.

Genomic DNA came from frozen unsorted single-cell suspensions. This clone was picked up one time. The antigen remains unidentified. Deletions cut 5 bases from V and 4 bases from J, with 11 bases between. Germline CDR1 MNHNY, CDR2 SVGAGI (reference sequence). The CDR3 runs 13 residues. The method was immunoSEQ multiplex PCR; TCRdb's version includes in-frame clones alone and lacks a portion of them. Of thousands of clones listed, roughly 68% are singletons. The chain uses TRBV6-6 and TRBJ1-2; weak D call: TRBD1 (6 bases). Sequencing was carried out using lung tumor tissue. The receptor was isolated from a human donor with non-small cell lung cancer. In DNA form, the CDR3 reads TGTGCCAGCAGTACGGACAGCGCCTATGGCTACACCTTC. Protein: CASSTDSAYGYTF.